This entry features one T cell receptor (beta chain) sequence. Its antigen is still unknown. This entry comes from a study of T-cell memory formation after mild COVID-19. Study-level background: TCR clusters showed largely donor specificity. Study-wide points: Later expanders leaned toward CD4+, whereas clones contracting from day 15 to 85 were balanced CD4/CD8. CD4+ clones that contracted lay mainly in CM and EM; CD8+ ones lay in EMRA.

5'RACE primed from the constant segment yielded TCR alpha and TCR beta cDNA libraries bearing sample barcodes and UMIs. Using its own MiXCR run on the 5' RACE reads, TCRdb lists one record per CDR3 protein. The sample includes fewer than 600,000 distinct CDR3 sequences, approximately 21% of them seen just once. The germline V gene has CDR1 SEHNR and CDR2 FQNEAQ (reference sequence). The J segment lost 2 bases and the V segment lost 4 bases, leaving 8 bases of the junction unmatched. CDR3 length: 16 residues. The clonotype comes from an adult woman who had mild COVID-19 (a few samples of this study predate the infection). Cell type and time point are not known. Sequenced sample: PBMCs or a T cell subset sorted from them (not recorded which). The V gene is TRBV7-9, the J gene TRBJ2-3; TRBD1 matches at 8 bases. The CDR3 DNA reads as TGTGCCAGCAGCTCCGGACAGGGTTCTGACACAGATACGCAGTATTTT. As protein: CASSSGQGSDTDTQYF.